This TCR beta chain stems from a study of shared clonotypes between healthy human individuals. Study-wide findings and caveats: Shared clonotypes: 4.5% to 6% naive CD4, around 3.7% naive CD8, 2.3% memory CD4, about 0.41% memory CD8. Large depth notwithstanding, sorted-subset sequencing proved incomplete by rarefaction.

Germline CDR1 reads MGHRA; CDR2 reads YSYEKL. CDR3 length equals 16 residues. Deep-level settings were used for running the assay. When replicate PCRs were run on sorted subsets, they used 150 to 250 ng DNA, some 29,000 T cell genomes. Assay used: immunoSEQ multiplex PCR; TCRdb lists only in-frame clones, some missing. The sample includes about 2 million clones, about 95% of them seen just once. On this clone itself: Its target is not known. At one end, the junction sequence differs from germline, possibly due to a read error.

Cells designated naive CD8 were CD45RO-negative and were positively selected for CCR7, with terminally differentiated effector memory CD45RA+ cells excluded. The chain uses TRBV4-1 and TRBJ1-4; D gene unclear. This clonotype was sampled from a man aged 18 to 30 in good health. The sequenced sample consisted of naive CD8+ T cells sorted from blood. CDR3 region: CASSQEGRPGVETLFF. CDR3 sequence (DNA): TGCGCCAGCAGCCAAGAGGGTAGACCCGGGGTAGAAACACTGTTTTTT.